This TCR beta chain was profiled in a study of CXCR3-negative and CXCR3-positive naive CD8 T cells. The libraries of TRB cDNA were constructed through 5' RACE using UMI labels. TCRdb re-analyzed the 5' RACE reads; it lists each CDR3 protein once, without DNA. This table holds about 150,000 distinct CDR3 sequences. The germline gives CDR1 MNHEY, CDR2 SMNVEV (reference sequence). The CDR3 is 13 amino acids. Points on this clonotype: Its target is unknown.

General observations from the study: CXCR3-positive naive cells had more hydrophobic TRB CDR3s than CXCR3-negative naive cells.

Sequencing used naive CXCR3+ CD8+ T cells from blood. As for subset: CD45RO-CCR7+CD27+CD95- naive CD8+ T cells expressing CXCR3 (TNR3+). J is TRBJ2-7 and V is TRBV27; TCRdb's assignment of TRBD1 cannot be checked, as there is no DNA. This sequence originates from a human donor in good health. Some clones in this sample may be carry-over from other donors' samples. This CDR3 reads CASSLGRVYEQYF.